Included here is one T cell receptor beta chain sequence, with context. The antigen remains unidentified. These data belong to a study of Ad26.COV2.S vaccination and SARS-CoV-2 variants. General study results and limits: Vaccine recipients surpassed placebo recipients in spike-specific TCR breadth.

Per germline, CDR1 KGHSY and CDR2 FQNENV. CDR3 size: 13 residues. V lost 8 bases and J lost 0, with 10 bases in between. Assay used: immunoSEQ multiplex PCR; TCRdb lists only in-frame clones, some missing. The table has 440,000 or so clones, 90% seen once. Treatment specified: some 20 received Ad26.COV2.S at low or high dose, single or two shots; 5 received placebo; per-sample allocation not given. Samples were taken on day 63 after the first vaccine or placebo injection. The origin of this receptor is a person aged 18-60 years who received the Ad26.COV2.S COVID-19 vaccine or a placebo. This chain connects TRBV16 to TRBJ1-2, with D unresolved. Specimen: peripheral blood, collected in a trial of Ad26.COV2.S vaccine versus placebo. DNA of the CDR3: TGTGCCAGCCGGGCGATAGCTAACTATGGCTACACCTTC. Its protein product is CASRAIANYGYTF.